Below are 15 T cell receptor beta chains sequenced from a single sample in a study of T cell repertoires in cytomegalovirus infection. Their antigens remain unidentified. TCRdb passed the reads through MiXCR, listing each CDR3 protein once. Of a few hundred thousand distinct CDR3 sequences in the sample, 25% to 30% are singletons; the top ten hold about 19%. Material: cultured PBMCs, obtained from culture after CMV antigen stimulation. The receptors originated from a human donor in good health (CMV status not recorded). Some clones in this sample may be carry-over from other donors' samples.

This clonotype occurred a few times. The J gene is TRBJ1-2, the V gene TRBV12-3 or TRBV12-4, with 11 nucleotides matching TRBD1. J was trimmed by 2 bases and V by 10 bases; bases with no gene match: 6. This CDR3 contains 14 residues. Here the CDR3 DNA reads TGTGCCACAAAGCGGACAGGGGGCAACTATGGCTACACCTTC. Translation gives CATKRTGGNYGYTF.

The chain recombines TRBV11-2 with TRBJ1-1; unclear D gene. Trimming took 3 bases from V and 4 from J, leaving 12 bases between them. The CDR3 has 14 residues. Germline lookup yields CDR1 SGHAT and CDR2 FQNNGV. CDR3 sequence (DNA): TGTGCCAGCAGCTTTTCCCTTCCGGGCACTGAAGCTTTCTTT. Encoded protein: CASSFSLPGTEAFF.

In this sample, this clonotype turned up many times. This sequence joins TRBV7-2 and TRBJ2-1; unclear D gene. V shed 1 base and J shed 6 bases, with 4 bases lying between them. Germline V CDR1 and CDR2: SGHTA, FQGNSA. The length of the CDR3 is 12 residues. The CDR3 DNA reads as TGTGCCAGCAGCTTAGGGCGCAATGAGCAGTTCTTC. Translating it yields CASSLGRNEQFF.

The chain links TRBV28 to TRBJ1-2; 7 bases are a match to TRBD1. Germline CDR1 and CDR2: MDHEN and SYDVKM. The CDR3 loop spans 15 amino acids. Trimming at V came to 2 bases and at J to 12 bases, leaving 15 bases not matched to a gene. Here the CDR3 reads CASSLAATGRIGNTF. The DNA of the CDR3 is TGTGCCAGCAGTTTAGCCGCGACAGGGCGTATAGGAAACACCTTC.

This clonotype has a handful of counts. The V gene is TRBV7-9, the J gene TRBJ2-1; D gene ambiguous. The CDR3 spans 13 residues. Germline V gives CDR1 SEHNR, CDR2 FQNEAQ (reference sequence). Trimming took off 6 bases at V and 3 bases at J, with 9 bases between the two ends. As DNA, the CDR3 is TGTGCCAGCAGTTTTGCCAGCTACAATGAGCAGTTCTTC. The encoded protein is CASSFASYNEQFF. The whole variable domain, filled in from reference TRBV7-9 and TRBJ2-1, reads DTGVSQNPRHKITKRGQNVTFRCDPISEHNRLYWYRQTLGQGPEFLTYFQNEAQLEKSRLLSDRFSAERPKGSFSTLEIQRTEQGDSAMYLCASSFASYNEQFFGPGTRLTVL.

This chain joins TRBV7-3 and TRBJ1-1; D remains unclear. Germline CDR1 is SGHTA and CDR2 is FQGTGA. V shed 5 bases and J shed 4 bases, with 11 bases lying between them. The CDR3 runs 13 residues. The CDR3 sequence is CASSPGQSTEAFF. The CDR3 bases are TGTGCCAGCAGCCCCGGGCAGAGCACTGAAGCTTTCTTT.

The chain joins TRBV7-6 to TRBJ2-1, with 12 bases matching TRBD2. Looked up from germline, CDR1 is SGHVS and CDR2 is FNYEAQ. The CDR3 is made up of 16 amino acids. The J segment lost 4 bases and the V segment lost 5 bases, leaving 6 bases of the junction unmatched. The DNA for the CDR3 is TGTGCCAGCAGCCTTACTAGCGGGAGGACGTACAATGAGCAGTTCTTC. Amino acids: CASSLTSGRTYNEQFF.

In this sample, this clonotype turned up a few times. The rearrangement links TRBV7-8 to TRBJ1-4; TRBD1 is a possible D gene (5 bases). Germline-derived CDR1 and CDR2 are SGHVS and FQNEAQ. The CDR3 has 16 amino acids. V lost 2 bases and J lost 0, with 10 bases in between. The DNA for the CDR3 is TGTGCCAGCAGCTTACGGGGGTGGGCAACTAATGAAAAACTGTTTTTT. Protein sequence: CASSLRGWATNEKLFF. Based on the CDR3 plus reference TRBV7-8 and TRBJ1-4, the full variable domain is GAGVSQSPRYKVAKRGQDVALRCDPISGHVSLFWYQQALGQGPEFLTYFQNEAQLDKSGLPSDRFFAERPEGSVSTLKIQRTQQEDSAVYLCASSLRGWATNEKLFFGSGTQLSVL.

The gene calls are TRBV19 and TRBJ1-1; the match to TRBD1 covers 9 bases. V shed 5 bases and J 0 bases; nucleotides not matched to a gene: 7. Germline V gene sequence: CDR1 LNHDA, CDR2 SQIVND (reference sequence). The CDR3 is 16 residues long. The CDR3 protein is CASSFRTGAMNTEAFF. The CDR3 region has the DNA TGTGCCAGTAGTTTCAGGACAGGGGCTATGAACACTGAAGCTTTCTTT.

Only a few counts were recorded for this clonotype. This rearrangement joins TRBV5-6 to TRBJ1-2; 8 nucleotides line up with TRBD1. The CDR3 is 14 amino acids. From germline, CDR1 is SGHDT and CDR2 YYEEEE. V lost 4 bases, J lost 5 bases, and 7 bases stayed unmatched. CDR3 residues: CASSLSTGVYGYTF. Here the CDR3 DNA reads TGTGCCAGCAGCCTCTCGACAGGGGTGTATGGCTACACCTTC.

The rearrangement links TRBV9 to TRBJ2-1; 9 nucleotides agree with TRBD2. V shed 4 bases, J shed 5 bases, and the junction held 13 bases outside the gene matches. This CDR3 has 17 amino acids. Germline V CDR1 and CDR2: SGDLS, YYNGEE. CDR3 sequence: CASSPHIVGGGDNEQFF. The CDR3 DNA is TGTGCCAGCAGCCCTCACATTGTCGGCGGGGGGGACAATGAGCAGTTCTTC.

This clonotype was seen repeatedly, ten times or more. The V gene is TRBV12-3 or TRBV12-4, the J gene TRBJ2-7; 10 bases are shared with TRBD1. The CDR3 contains 16 residues. V dropped 5 bases and J dropped 0; count of bases not matched to a gene: 7. As DNA, the CDR3 is TGTGCCAGCAGTCGGCCGGGACAGGGGTTCTCCTACGAGCAGTACTTC. Amino acids: CASSRPGQGFSYEQYF.

The chain is built from TRBV20-1 and TRBJ2-3; D not resolved. The V end was cut by 4 bases, the J end by 0 bases, with 8 bases between. The CDR3 spans 13 residues. Germline V CDR1 and CDR2: DFQATT, SNEGSKA (reference sequence). The CDR3 region is CSAISDSTDTQYF. The CDR3 coding sequence is TGCAGTGCTATAAGCGACAGCACAGATACGCAGTATTTT.

This chain uses TRBV6-6 with TRBJ1-4; TRBD1 might be the D (5 bases). The CDR3 has 12 residues. V shed 7 bases and J shed 8 bases, with 11 bases lying between them. Looked up from germline, CDR1 is MNHNY and CDR2 is SVGAGI (reference sequence). The CDR3 region has the DNA TGTGCCAGCAAGCAGGGTGGGGAAAAACTGTTTTTT. The encoded protein is CASKQGGEKLFF.

The genes are TRBV24-1 and TRBJ1-2; weak D call: TRBD1 (6 bases). Trimming cost V 4 bases and J 3 bases, with 11 bases left between them. The CDR3 totals 14 residues. Germline V gene lookup returns CDR1 KGHDR and CDR2 SFDVKD. The CDR3: CATSDGGLDYGYTF. CDR3 bases: TGTGCCACCAGTGACGGGGGGCTAGACTATGGCTACACCTTC.